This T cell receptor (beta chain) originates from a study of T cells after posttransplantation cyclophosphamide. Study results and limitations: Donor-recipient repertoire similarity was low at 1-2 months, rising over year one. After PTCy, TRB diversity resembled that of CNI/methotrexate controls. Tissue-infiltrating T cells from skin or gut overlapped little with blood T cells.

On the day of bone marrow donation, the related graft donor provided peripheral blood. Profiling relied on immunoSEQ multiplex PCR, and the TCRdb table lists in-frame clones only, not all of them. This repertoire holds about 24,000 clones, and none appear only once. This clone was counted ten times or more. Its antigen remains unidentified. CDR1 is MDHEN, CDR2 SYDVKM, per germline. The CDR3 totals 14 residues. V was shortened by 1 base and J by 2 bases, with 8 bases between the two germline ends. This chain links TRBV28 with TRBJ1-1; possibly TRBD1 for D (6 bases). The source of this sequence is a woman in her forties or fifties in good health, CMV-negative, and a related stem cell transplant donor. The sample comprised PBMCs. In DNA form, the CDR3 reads TGTGCCAGCAGTTTATTGGGGGCTAACACTGAAGCTTTCTTT. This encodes CASSLLGANTEAFF.